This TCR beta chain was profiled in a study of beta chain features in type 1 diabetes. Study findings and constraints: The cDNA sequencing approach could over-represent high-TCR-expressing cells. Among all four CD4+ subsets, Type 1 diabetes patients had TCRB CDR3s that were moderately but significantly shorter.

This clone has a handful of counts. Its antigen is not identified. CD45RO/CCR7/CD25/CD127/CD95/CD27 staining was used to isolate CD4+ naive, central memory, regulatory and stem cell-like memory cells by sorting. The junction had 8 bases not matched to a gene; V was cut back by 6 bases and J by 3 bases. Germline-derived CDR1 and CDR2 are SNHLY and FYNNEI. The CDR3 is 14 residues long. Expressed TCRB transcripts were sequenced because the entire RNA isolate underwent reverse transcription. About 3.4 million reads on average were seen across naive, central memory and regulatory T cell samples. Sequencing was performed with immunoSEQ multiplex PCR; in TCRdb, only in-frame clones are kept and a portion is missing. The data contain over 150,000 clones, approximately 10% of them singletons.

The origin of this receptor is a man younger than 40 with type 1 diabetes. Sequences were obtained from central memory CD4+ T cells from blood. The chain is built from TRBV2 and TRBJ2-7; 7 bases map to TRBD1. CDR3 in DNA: TGTGCCAGCAGAGGGGACAGAGACCACTACGAGCAGTACTTC. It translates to CASRGDRDHYEQYF. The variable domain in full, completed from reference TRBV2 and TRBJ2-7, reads EPEVTQTPSHQVTQMGQEVILRCVPISNHLYFYWYRQILGQKVEFLVSFYNNEISEKSEIFDDQFSVERPDGSNFTLKIRSTKLEDSAMYFCASRGDRDHYEQYFGPGTRLTVT.